What follows are 29 T cell receptor beta chains derived from one specimen sequenced in a study of T cells in women clearing cervical HPV infection. The protocol was immunoSEQ multiplex PCR, while the TCRdb copy is restricted to in-frame clones and leaves out a portion. Here the sample table reports tens of thousands of clones. The sequenced sample consisted of blood buffy coat. The origin of the receptors is a woman between 18 and 70 years old with a cervical HPV16 infection that either progressed to CIN3+ or cleared (not recorded which).

About this clone itself: The CDR3 end lies 3 residues beyond the end of the read and is filled in from the germline J gene. The chain links TRBV12-3 or TRBV12-4 to TRBJ2-1; D uncertain. CDR3 length: 12 amino acids. Trimming left V 4 bases short and J 7 bases short, with 8 bases between. Incomplete CDR3 DNA: TGTGCCAGCAGTTCCCGGTGGAATGAG. Amino acid sequence: CASSSRWNE. Given in full, the CDR3 is CASSSRWNEQFF.

As for this clone: Coverage ceases 3 residues before the CDR3 finishes, and the germline J gene fills in the end. The genes are TRBV7-6 and TRBJ2-5; TRBD1 might be the D (5 bases). The CDR3 has 13 residues. Between the trimmed V and J ends, which lost 4 bases and 5 bases, there was a span of 11 bases. Germline assignment: CDR1 SGHVS and CDR2 FNYEAQ. The CDR3 here is CASSSYRGETQYF. The CDR3 bases that were read are TGTGCCAGCAGCTCCTATAGGGGCGAGACC.

Regarding this clone: The CDR3 extends 3 residues past the end of the read, so its final part is completed from the germline J gene. This chain links TRBV19 with TRBJ2-3; TRBD1 aligns across 9 bases. Germline CDR1 LNHDA, CDR2 SQIVND (reference sequence). This CDR3 spans 15 amino acids. The CDR3 sequence is CASSIQHRDREPQYF. The DNA read from the CDR3 is TGTGCCAGTAGTATCCAACACCGGGACAGGGAGCCG.

On this clone: Read coverage stops 3 residues before the CDR3 terminus; the germline J gene supplies the remainder. Other DNA sequences in this specimen translate into the identical CDR3. The rearrangement links TRBV18 to TRBJ1-3; 7 positions agree with TRBD1. Germline CDR1 KGHSH, CDR2 LQKENI. The CDR3 contains 17 residues. The junction had 11 bases not matched to a gene; V was cut back by 2 bases and J by 4 bases. The CDR3 spells CASSPTTPTGYGNTIYF. Incomplete CDR3 DNA: TGTGCCAGCTCACCAACCACCCCGACAGGGTACGGAAACACC.

A note on this clone: Mismatch with germline at one junction end may stem from a read error. The read terminates 3 residues ahead of where the CDR3 ends, so the germline J gene completes it. V usage is TRBV11-2 and J usage is TRBJ2-3; tentatively, D is TRBD1 (5 bases). The CDR3 consists of 15 residues. The germline V gene has CDR1 SGHAT and CDR2 FQNNGV. The sequenced CDR3 bases are TGTGCTAGCAGCTCCTTAAGACAGATCACAGATACG. Its protein product is CASSSLRQITDT. The whole CDR3 sequence is CASSSLRQITDTQYF.

This clone registers medium-sized by frequency. The CDR3 is cut off 3 residues early in the read; its end comes from the germline J gene. The chain has TRBV20-1 and TRBJ2-3; D unclear. The germline V and J ends were trimmed by 5 bases and 4 bases, with 13 bases remaining between them. Germline CDR1 and CDR2: DFQATT and SNEGSKA (reference sequence). This CDR3 has 13 residues. The CDR3 reads CSAPSPPADTQYF. The sequenced CDR3 bases are TGCAGTGCTCCGTCCCCGCCGGCAGATACG.

Notes on this clone: From the germline J gene comes the end of the CDR3, since the read stops 3 residues before it. J is TRBJ2-2 and V is TRBV6-1, with D possibly matching TRBD2 (6 bases). The CDR3 contains 14 residues. V was pared by 1 base and J by 3 bases, with 6 bases between. Germline V gene sequence: CDR1 MNHNS, CDR2 SASEGT. The part of the CDR3 DNA that was read is TGTGCCAGCAGTGAAGTAGCGGACACCGGGGAG. This sequence encodes CASSEVADTGE. The CDR3 reads in full as CASSEVADTGELFF.

With regard to this clone: Read coverage stops 3 residues before the CDR3 terminus; the germline J gene supplies the remainder. V and J are TRBV4-1 and TRBJ2-3; possible D gene TRBD1, 5 bases. Per the germline V gene, CDR1 is MGHRA and CDR2 is YSYEKL. The CDR3 loop spans 16 amino acids. CDR3 DNA, as far as it was read: TGCGCCAGCAGCCAAGATAGGGGCAGGGATGGTCAGCCG. Its translation is CASSQDRGRDGQP. The full CDR3 reads CASSQDRGRDGQPQYF.

For this clone: The read falls 3 residues short of the CDR3 end, and the missing part is taken from the germline J gene. The chain recombines TRBV20-1 with TRBJ2-5; 9 nucleotides match TRBD1. The trim removed 1 base at V and 5 bases at J, leaving 8 bases unmatched. CDR1 and CDR2 (germline): DFQATT, SNEGSKA (reference sequence). This CDR3 is 15 amino acids long. CDR3 amino acids: CSARVPGQGGETQYF. The sequenced part of the CDR3 DNA is TGCAGTGCTAGAGTACCGGGACAGGGAGGGGAGACC.

Worth noting for this clone: The read ends 3 residues shy of where the CDR3 ends; the end is completed using the germline J gene. The chain joins TRBV5-4 to TRBJ2-7, with 9 bases identical to TRBD1. The germline gives CDR1 SGHNT, CDR2 YYREEE (reference sequence). CDR3 length equals 13 residues. V lost 9 bases to trimming and J lost 6 bases; unmatched junction nucleotides: 10. The CDR3 bases that were read are TGTGCCACCACAGGGCTGACAGGGGGCGAG. As protein: CATTGLTGGE. The full CDR3 sequence reads CATTGLTGGEQYF.

Comment on this clone: The read ends 3 residues shy of where the CDR3 ends; the end is completed using the germline J gene. The gene calls are TRBV20-1 and TRBJ2-2; unclear D gene. In germline, CDR1 is DFQATT, CDR2 SNEGSKA (reference sequence). The CDR3 contains 14 residues. V was trimmed by 4 bases and J by 3 bases, leaving 12 bases between them. Here the CDR3 reads CSATQAVDTGELFF. CDR3 DNA (partial): TGCAGTGCTACGCAAGCTGTAGACACCGGGGAG.

On this clone: The read terminates 3 residues before the CDR3 end, so the remaining end is supplied by the germline J gene. The chain recombines TRBV25-1 with TRBJ1-4; D might be TRBD1 (5 bases). The CDR3 runs to 15 residues. Trimming took 6 bases from V and 4 from J, leaving 15 bases between them. Germline V lookup: CDR1 MGHDK, CDR2 SYGVNS. CDR3 in amino acids: CASSRAQGYNEKLFF. The CDR3 DNA, read in part, is TGTGCCAGCAGCCGGGCCCAGGGCTATAATGAAAAA.

About this clone: The read ends 3 residues before the CDR3 terminus; that terminus is restored from the germline J gene. The chain links TRBV2 to TRBJ1-5; D is unresolved. CDR1 is SNHLY, CDR2 FYNNEI, per germline. CDR3 length: 14 residues. V lost 5 bases and J lost 4, with 12 bases in between. CDR3 bases read: TGTGCCAGCAGTTACGACATATCGAATCAGCCC. Translated, it gives CASSYDISNQP. The whole CDR3 protein is CASSYDISNQPQHF. The full variable domain, its missing parts supplied by reference TRBV2 and TRBJ1-5, is EPEVTQTPSHQVTQMGQEVILRCVPISNHLYFYWYRQILGQKVEFLVSFYNNEISEKSEIFDDQFSVERPDGSNFTLKIRSTKLEDSAMYFCASSYDISNQPQHFGDGTRLSIL.

Comments on this clone: The read gets to within 3 residues of the CDR3 end, and the germline J gene fills in the rest. The chain is built from TRBV20-1 and TRBJ2-3, with TRBD2 identical over 11 bases. CDR1 is DFQATT, CDR2 SNEGSKA, per germline (reference sequence). The V gene end was trimmed by 3 bases and the J gene end by 0 bases; junction bases not matched to a gene: 11. This CDR3 is 18 amino acids long. The CDR3 here is CSASGLAGGPISTDTQYF. The part of the CDR3 DNA that was read is TGCAGTGCTAGTGGCCTAGCGGGGGGCCCTATTAGCACAGATACG.

In the case of this clone: With the read ending 3 residues before the CDR3 end, the germline J gene is used to fill in that end. The chain carries TRBV11-2 and TRBJ2-2, with D possibly matching TRBD2 (6 bases). CDR1 is SGHAT, CDR2 FQNNGV, per germline. The CDR3 runs 15 residues. CDR3 loop: CASSLRGTGANVLFF. CDR3 DNA (partial): TGTGCCAGCAGCTTACGGGGGACTGGGGCCAACGTG. Full variable domain (outside the CDR3, taken from reference TRBV11-2 and TRBJ2-2): EAGVAQSPRYKIIEKRQSVAFWCNPISGHATLYWYQQILGQGPKLLIQFQNNGVVDDSQLPKDRFSAERLKGVDSTLKIQPAKLEDSAVYLCASSLRGTGANVLFFGEGSRLTVL.

As to this clone: Read sequence stops 3 residues before the CDR3 end, and the germline J gene provides the missing end. V and J are TRBV7-3 and TRBJ2-1; 12 bases match TRBD2. Germline loops: CDR1 SGHTA, CDR2 FQGTGA. V shed 4 bases and J 6 bases; nucleotides not matched to a gene: 1. This CDR3 contains 14 residues. The CDR3 is CASSSSGGANEQFF. The covered CDR3 bases are TGTGCCAGCAGCTCTAGCGGGGGGGCCAATGAG.

This clone is identified as medium-sized from frequency. The observed sequence ends 3 residues before the CDR3 terminus, with the missing tail filled in from the germline J gene. V and J are TRBV5-5 and TRBJ2-4; D perhaps matches TRBD2 (5 bases). Germline-derived CDR1 and CDR2 are SGHKS and YYEKEE (reference sequence). Trimming stripped 4 bases from V and 0 bases from J, with 8 bases between. This CDR3 region has 14 residues. CDR3 in amino acids: CASSTDLAKNIQYF. The CDR3 bases that were read are TGTGCCAGCAGCACGGACTTAGCCAAAAACATT.

As to this clone: Read coverage stops 3 residues before the CDR3 terminus; the germline J gene supplies the remainder. J is TRBJ2-3 and V is TRBV6-2 or TRBV6-3, with TRBD2 identical over 10 bases. This CDR3 comprises 17 residues. Germline CDR1 MNHEY, CDR2 SVGEGT. V lost 0 bases, J lost 2 bases, and 5 bases stayed unmatched. CDR3 DNA, as far as it was read: TGTGCCAGCAGTTACTCGAATAGCGGGGGGCCCACAGATACG. Amino acids: CASSYSNSGGPTDT. The full CDR3 sequence reads CASSYSNSGGPTDTQYF.

As to this clone: The read gets to within 3 residues of the CDR3 end, and the germline J gene fills in the rest. V and J are TRBV20-1 and TRBJ2-5, with D possibly being TRBD2 (5 bases). V was trimmed by 5 bases and J by 3 bases, leaving 16 bases between them. The CDR3 spans 14 residues. Per the germline V gene, CDR1 is DFQATT and CDR2 is SNEGSKA (reference sequence). The CDR3 loop is CSAPPPEREETQYF. The sequenced part of the CDR3 DNA is TGCAGTGCTCCCCCCCCGGAGAGGGAAGAGACC.

Remarks on this clone: The read falls 3 residues short of the CDR3 end, and the missing part is taken from the germline J gene. V usage is TRBV28 and J usage is TRBJ2-5, with 14 nucleotides matching TRBD2. This CDR3 spans 16 amino acids. V lost 4 bases, J lost 5 bases, and 6 bases stayed unmatched. Germline CDR1 is MDHEN and CDR2 is SYDVKM. The CDR3 here is CASSSRLAGGRETQYF. Partial CDR3 DNA: TGTGCCAGCAGTTCCCGACTAGCGGGGGGGCGGGAGACC. Variable domain in full (rest from reference TRBV28 and TRBJ2-5): DVKVTQSSRYLVKRTGEKVFLECVQDMDHENMFWYRQDPGLGLRLIYFSYDVKMKEKGDIPEGYSVSREKKERFSLILESASTNQTSMYLCASSSRLAGGRETQYFGPGTRLLVL.

Comments on this clone: The read halts 3 residues ahead of the CDR3 end, with the missing end drawn from the germline J gene. The chain recombines TRBV20-1 with TRBJ2-3; 11 nucleotides match TRBD2. The CDR3 is 14 residues long. Germline assignment: CDR1 DFQATT and CDR2 SNEGSKA (reference sequence). CDR3 DNA (partial): TGCAGTGCTGCACTAGCGGGGGCCCGGCGGGCG. Protein: CSAALAGARRA. The CDR3 reads in full as CSAALAGARRAQYF.

In regard to this clone: The CDR3 end is not reached by the read, which stops 3 residues before it; the germline J gene fills it in. This chain links TRBV28 with TRBJ2-5, with 7 bases that match TRBD1. V gave up 3 bases and J gave up 3 bases; unmatched junction bases: 7. Germline-derived CDR1 and CDR2 are MDHEN and SYDVKM. CDR3 length: 15 residues. CDR3 in amino acids: CASSLAPGTEETQYF. The covered CDR3 bases are TGTGCCAGCAGTTTGGCCCCCGGGACAGAAGAGACC.

Turning to this clone: The read terminates 3 residues ahead of where the CDR3 ends, so the germline J gene completes it. The chain recombines TRBV20-1 with TRBJ1-4; D possibly corresponds to TRBD1 (5 bases). CDR1 is DFQATT and CDR2 is SNEGSKA in the germline V gene (reference sequence). Trimming left V 5 bases short and J 5 bases short, with 12 bases between. There are 13 residues in the CDR3. CDR3 bases read: TGCAGTGCTGGCCGCGGGGGGAATGAAAAA. Translating it yields CSAGRGGNEK. The whole CDR3 sequence reads CSAGRGGNEKLFF.

In regard to this clone: With the read ending 3 residues before the CDR3 end, the germline J gene is used to fill in that end. The chain combines TRBV4-2 with TRBJ2-3, with a tentative D call TRBD1 (5 bases). The CDR3 is made up of 15 amino acids. Deletions cut 3 bases from V and 4 bases from J, with 14 bases between. Germline values: CDR1 LGHNA, CDR2 YNFKEQ. The DNA read from the CDR3 is TGTGCCAGCAGCCAGAAGGACATCGGCGCAGATACG. As protein: CASSQKDIGADT. The full CDR3 protein reads CASSQKDIGADTQYF.

For this clone: The read ends 3 residues shy of where the CDR3 ends; the end is completed using the germline J gene. The genes are TRBV20-1 and TRBJ1-3, with no clear D. Germline CDR1 and CDR2: DFQATT and SNEGSKA (reference sequence). V was shortened by 2 bases and J by 0 bases, with 5 bases between the two germline ends. The CDR3 is 13 amino acids. The covered CDR3 bases are TGCAGTGCTAGACGGTTCTCTGGAAACACC. This gives the protein CSARRFSGNT. The complete CDR3 sequence is CSARRFSGNTIYF.

About this clone itself: The read comes to an end 3 residues before the CDR3 does, leaving the germline J gene to fill in the end. The J gene is TRBJ1-1, the V gene TRBV29-1, with 10 bases that match TRBD1. CDR3 length equals 14 residues. J lost 4 bases, V lost 2 bases, and 4 bases had no gene match. CDR1 SQVTM and CDR2 ANQGSEA come from the germline V gene. Partial CDR3 DNA: TGCAGCGTTGAATTGGGGACAGGGGCCACTGAA. Translating gives CSVELGTGATE. The CDR3 in full is CSVELGTGATEAFF.

Comment on this clone: A junction boundary mismatches the germline segment, possibly from a read error. The CDR3 end falls 3 residues outside the read, so it is completed with the germline J gene. This specimen includes other DNA sequences encoding the same CDR3. The chain recombines TRBV20-1 with TRBJ2-5, with a possible D match to TRBD2 (5 bases). The CDR3 totals 15 residues. Germline assignment: CDR1 DFQATT and CDR2 SNEGSKA (reference sequence). The CDR3: CSARDLDSNGETQYF. The CDR3 DNA, read in part, is TGCAGTGCCAGAGATTTGGACTCAAACGGGGAGACC.

As regards this clone: The read terminates 3 residues ahead of where the CDR3 ends, so the germline J gene completes it. The chain links TRBV5-6 to TRBJ1-4, with no clear D. Trimming left V 1 base short and J 4 bases short, with 5 bases between. The germline V gene has CDR1 SGHDT and CDR2 YYEEEE. There are 13 residues in the CDR3. CDR3 protein: CASSLTSNEKLFF. CDR3 DNA, as far as it was read: TGTGCCAGCAGCTTGACAAGTAATGAAAAA.

Concerning this clone: The CDR3 goes on 3 residues after the read ends, and that part is filled in from the germline J gene. The rearrangement joins TRBV4-1 to TRBJ2-7, with 7 bases lining up with TRBD1. J lost 4 bases, V lost 2 bases, and 5 bases had no gene match. The CDR3 is 14 residues long. CDR1 and CDR2 from the germline V gene are MGHRA and YSYEKL. The DNA read from the CDR3 is TGCGCCAGCAGCCAACCGGGACAGTCTTACGAG. Translation: CASSQPGQSYE. The entire CDR3 reads CASSQPGQSYEQYF.